This TCR beta chain originates from a study of blood T cell repertoires in COVID-19. The overall study: Samples came from the United States, Italy and Spain, spanning acute and convalescent COVID-19. From T cells, B-cell-depleted T cells, or PBMCs came the material, which was cDNA or gDNA.

Authors' analysis steps: Reference gene primer amplification gave estimated nucleated cell counts. This table comes from immunoSEQ multiplex PCR, and its TCRdb copy is limited to in-frame clones, with some not included. V and J calls and clone size are copied from that table; D and trimming were computed from the DNA. The sample yields some 31,000 clones, about 78% seen once. Germline values: CDR1 SGHVS, CDR2 FQNEAQ. This CDR3 comprises 15 residues. Trimming took 5 bases from V and 2 from J, leaving 13 bases between them. Sequencing was performed on peripheral blood. This chain links TRBV7-8 with TRBJ1-5, with D perhaps TRBD1 (5 bases). The origin of this receptor is a woman aged 55 to 70 with acute or convalescent COVID-19. CDR3 in amino acids: CASSVGAGGNQPQHF. Here the CDR3 DNA reads TGTGCCAGCAGCGTTGGGGCTGGGGGCAATCAGCCCCAGCATTTT.